This T cell receptor beta chain was recorded in a study of CD8 T cells in ankylosing spondylitis. The study, taken as a whole, reports: A TCR beta motif made of fewer than ten highly homologous variants seemed typical of ankylosing spondylitis blood. Within matched ankylosing spondylitis synovial fluid, disease-linked clones were reportedly significantly enriched.

This clonotype has a count of ten or more. No antigen is known for it. The CDR3 contains 14 residues. V shed 4 bases, J shed 4 bases, and the junction held 5 bases outside the gene matches. Germline assignment: CDR1 SGHDN and CDR2 FVKESK. Quantitative 5'-RACE with molecular barcodes produced the TCR beta libraries. TCRdb passed the 5' RACE reads through MiXCR, listing each CDR3 protein once. The sample yields 200,000 or so distinct CDR3 sequences, around a quarter seen once. The rearrangement links TRBV14 to TRBJ1-1; 8 bases map to TRBD1. The source of this sequence is a male donor with ankylosing spondylitis or in good health (not recorded which). Sequencing was performed on blood, either unsorted or a sorted T cell fraction (not recorded which). CDR3 loop: CASSLQGAGTEAFF. CDR3 coding DNA: TGTGCCAGCAGCCTTCAGGGGGCCGGCACTGAAGCTTTCTTT.